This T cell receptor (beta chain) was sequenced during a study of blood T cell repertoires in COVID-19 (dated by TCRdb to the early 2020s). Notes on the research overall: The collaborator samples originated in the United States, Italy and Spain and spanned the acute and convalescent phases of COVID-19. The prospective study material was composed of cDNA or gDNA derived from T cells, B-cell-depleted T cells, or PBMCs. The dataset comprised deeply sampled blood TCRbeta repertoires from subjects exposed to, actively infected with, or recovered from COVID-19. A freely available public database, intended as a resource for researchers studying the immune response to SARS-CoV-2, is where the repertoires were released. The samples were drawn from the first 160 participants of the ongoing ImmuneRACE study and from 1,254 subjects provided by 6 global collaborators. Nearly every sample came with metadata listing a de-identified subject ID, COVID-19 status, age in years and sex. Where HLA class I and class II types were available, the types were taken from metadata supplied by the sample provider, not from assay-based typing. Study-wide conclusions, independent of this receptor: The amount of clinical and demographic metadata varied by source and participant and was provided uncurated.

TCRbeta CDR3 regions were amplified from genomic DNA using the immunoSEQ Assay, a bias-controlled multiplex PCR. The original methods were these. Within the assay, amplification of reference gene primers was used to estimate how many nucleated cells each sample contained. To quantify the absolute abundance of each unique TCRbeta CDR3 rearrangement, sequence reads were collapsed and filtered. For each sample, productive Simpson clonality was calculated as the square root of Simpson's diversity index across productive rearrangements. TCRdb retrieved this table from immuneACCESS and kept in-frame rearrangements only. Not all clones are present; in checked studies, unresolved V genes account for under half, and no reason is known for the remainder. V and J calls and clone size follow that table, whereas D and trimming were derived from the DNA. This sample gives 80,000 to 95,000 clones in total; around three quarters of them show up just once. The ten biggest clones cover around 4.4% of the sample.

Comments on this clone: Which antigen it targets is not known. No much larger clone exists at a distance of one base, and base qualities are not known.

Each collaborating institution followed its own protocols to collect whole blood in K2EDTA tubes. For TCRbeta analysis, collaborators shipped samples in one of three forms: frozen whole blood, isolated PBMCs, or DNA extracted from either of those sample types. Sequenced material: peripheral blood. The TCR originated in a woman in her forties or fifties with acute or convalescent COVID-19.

In nucleotide form, the sequence is TGCGCCAGCAGTCCTCCTGAGTACTTC. Translation gives CASSPPEYF. Here the chain combines TRBV23-1 and TRBJ2-4, with the D gene not clear enough to name. TRBV23-1 is reported as an ORF; its role is uncertain. V and J are truncated by 4 bases and 14 bases respectively, leaving an intervening sequence of 6 bases. Its CDR3 holds 9 amino acids, cysteine through phenylalanine. The entry retains the CDR3 DNA only, 27 bases that are in frame from base 1.